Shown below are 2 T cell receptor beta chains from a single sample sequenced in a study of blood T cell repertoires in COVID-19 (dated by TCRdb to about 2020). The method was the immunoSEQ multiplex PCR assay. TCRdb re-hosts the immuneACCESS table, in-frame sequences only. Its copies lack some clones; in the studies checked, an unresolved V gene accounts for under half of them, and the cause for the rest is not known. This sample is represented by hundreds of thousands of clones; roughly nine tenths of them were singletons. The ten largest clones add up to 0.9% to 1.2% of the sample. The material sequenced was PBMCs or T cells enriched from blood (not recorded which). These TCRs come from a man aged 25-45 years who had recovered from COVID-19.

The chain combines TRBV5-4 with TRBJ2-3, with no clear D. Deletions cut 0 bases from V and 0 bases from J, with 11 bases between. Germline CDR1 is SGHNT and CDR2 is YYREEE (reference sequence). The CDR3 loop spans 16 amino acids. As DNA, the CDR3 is TGTGCCAGCAGCTTGGTTCCCAAGCTTAGCACAGATACGCAGTATTTT. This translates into CASSLVPKLSTDTQYF.

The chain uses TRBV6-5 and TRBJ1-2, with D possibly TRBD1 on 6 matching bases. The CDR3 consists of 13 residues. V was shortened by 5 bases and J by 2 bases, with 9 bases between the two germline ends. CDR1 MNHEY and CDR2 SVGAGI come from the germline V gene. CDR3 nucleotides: TGTGCCAGCAGTAAACAGGGAAACTATGGCTACACCTTC. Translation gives CASSKQGNYGYTF.